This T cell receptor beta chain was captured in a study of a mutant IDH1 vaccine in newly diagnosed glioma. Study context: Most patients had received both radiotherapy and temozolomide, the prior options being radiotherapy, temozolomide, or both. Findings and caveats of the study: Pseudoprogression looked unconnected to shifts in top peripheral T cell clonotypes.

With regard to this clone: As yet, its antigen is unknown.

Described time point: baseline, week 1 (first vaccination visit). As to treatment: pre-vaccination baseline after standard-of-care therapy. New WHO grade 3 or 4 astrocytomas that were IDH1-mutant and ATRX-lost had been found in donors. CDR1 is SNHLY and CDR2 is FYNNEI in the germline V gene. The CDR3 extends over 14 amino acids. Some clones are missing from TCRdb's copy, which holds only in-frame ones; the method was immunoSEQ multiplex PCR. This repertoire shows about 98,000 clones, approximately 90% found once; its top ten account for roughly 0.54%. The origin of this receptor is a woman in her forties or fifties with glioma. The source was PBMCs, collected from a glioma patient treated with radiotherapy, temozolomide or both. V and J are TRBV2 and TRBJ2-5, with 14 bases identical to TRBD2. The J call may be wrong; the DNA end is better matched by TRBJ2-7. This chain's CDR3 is CASSAGLAGDEQYF. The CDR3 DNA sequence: TGTGCCAGCAGCGCGGGACTAGCGGGAGACGAGCAGTACTTC.